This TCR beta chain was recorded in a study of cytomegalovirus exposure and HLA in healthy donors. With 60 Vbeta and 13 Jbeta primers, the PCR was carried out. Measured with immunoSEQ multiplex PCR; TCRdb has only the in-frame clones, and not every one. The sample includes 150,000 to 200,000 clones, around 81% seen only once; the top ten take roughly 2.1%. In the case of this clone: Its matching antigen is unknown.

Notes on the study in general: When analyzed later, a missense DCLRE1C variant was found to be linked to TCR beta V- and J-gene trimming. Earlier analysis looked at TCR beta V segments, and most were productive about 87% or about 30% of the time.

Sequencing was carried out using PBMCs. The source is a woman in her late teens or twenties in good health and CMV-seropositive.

CDR3: CASSLNRGLAGGTQYF. CDR3 DNA sequence: TGTGCCAGCAGCTTAAACCGAGGACTAGCGGGGGGGACCCAGTACTTC. The chain is built from TRBV7-2 and TRBJ2-5, with 14 positions matching TRBD2. Germline trimming cut 2 bases from V and 7 bases from J; bases unmatched to any gene: 6. Germline CDR1 SGHTA, CDR2 FQGNSA. The CDR3 runs to 16 residues. The full variable domain, rest sourced from reference TRBV7-2 and TRBJ2-5, is GAGVSQSPSNKVTEKGKDVELRCDPISGHTALYWYRQSLGQGLEFLIYFQGNSAPDKSGLPSDRFSAERTGGSVSTLTIQRTQQEDSAVYLCASSLNRGLAGGTQYFGPGTRLLVL.